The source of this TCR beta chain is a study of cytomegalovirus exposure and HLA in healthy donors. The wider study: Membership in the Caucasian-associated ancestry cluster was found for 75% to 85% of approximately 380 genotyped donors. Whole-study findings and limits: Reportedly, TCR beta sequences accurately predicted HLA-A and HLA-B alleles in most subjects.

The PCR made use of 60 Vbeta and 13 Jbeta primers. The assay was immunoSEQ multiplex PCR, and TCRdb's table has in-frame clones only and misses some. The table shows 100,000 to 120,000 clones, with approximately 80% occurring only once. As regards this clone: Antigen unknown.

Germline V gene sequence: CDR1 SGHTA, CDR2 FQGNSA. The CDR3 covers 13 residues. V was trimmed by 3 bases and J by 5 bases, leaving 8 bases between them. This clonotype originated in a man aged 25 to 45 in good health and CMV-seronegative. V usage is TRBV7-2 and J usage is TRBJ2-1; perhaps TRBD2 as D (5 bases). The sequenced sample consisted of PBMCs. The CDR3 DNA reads TGTGCCAGCAGCTTTAGAGGGAACAATGAGCAGTTCTTC. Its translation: CASSFRGNNEQFF.